One T cell receptor beta chain is described in this entry. CDR1 is KGHDR and CDR2 is SFDVKD in the germline V gene. There are 17 residues in the CDR3. J was trimmed by 7 bases and V by 1 base; bases with no gene match: 11. This sample was included in a study of blood T cell repertoires in COVID-19. On the study more broadly: From T cells, B-cell-depleted T cells, or PBMCs came the material, which was cDNA or gDNA.

The table came from immunoSEQ multiplex PCR; TCRdb's copy has only in-frame clones and leaves some out. Among some 250,000 clones listed, roughly 86% were seen once. Patients of the Seattle cohort, enrolled during active infection, were followed longitudinally. This rearrangement joins TRBV24-1 to TRBJ2-3, with 9 bases aligning to TRBD1. The sample comprised peripheral blood. This clonotype originated in a woman aged 55-70 years with COVID-19, enrolled during active disease. The CDR3 spells CATSDFGGGTGLYTQYF. The CDR3 DNA is TGTGCCACCAGTGATTTCGGTGGGGGGACAGGGTTGTATACGCAGTATTTT.